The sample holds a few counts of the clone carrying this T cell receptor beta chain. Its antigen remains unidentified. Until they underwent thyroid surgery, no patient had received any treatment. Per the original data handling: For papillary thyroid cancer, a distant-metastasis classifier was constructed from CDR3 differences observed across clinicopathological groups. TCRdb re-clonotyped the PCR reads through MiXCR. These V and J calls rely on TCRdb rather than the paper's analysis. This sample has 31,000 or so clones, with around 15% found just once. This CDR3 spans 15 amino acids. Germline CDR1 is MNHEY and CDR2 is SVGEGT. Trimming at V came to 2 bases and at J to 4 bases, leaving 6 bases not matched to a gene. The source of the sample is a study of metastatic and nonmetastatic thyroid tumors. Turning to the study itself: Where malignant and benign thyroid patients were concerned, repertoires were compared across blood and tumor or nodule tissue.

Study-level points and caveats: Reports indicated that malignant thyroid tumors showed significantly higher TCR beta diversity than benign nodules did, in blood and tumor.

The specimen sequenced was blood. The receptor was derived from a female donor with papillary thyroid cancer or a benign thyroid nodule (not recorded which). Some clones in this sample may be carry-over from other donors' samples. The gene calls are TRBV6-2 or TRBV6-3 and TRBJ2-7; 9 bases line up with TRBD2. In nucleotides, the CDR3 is TGTGCCAGCAGTTACGACGGGACTAGCACTTACGAGCAGTACTTC. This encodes CASSYDGTSTYEQYF.